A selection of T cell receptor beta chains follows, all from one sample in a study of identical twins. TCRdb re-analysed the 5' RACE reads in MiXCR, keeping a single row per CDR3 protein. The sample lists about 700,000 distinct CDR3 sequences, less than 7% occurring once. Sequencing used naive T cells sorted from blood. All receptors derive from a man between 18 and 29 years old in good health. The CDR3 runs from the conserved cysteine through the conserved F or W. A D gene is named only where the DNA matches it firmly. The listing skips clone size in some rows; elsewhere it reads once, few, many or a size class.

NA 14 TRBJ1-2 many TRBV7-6 TGTGCCAGCAGCCATGGGCAGGGGAACTATGGCTACACCTTC CASSHGQGNYGYTF
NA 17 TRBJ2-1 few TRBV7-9 TGTGCCAGCAGCCGAGACCAGACACGGAGATCCTACAATGAGCAGTTCTTC CASSRDQTRRSYNEQFF
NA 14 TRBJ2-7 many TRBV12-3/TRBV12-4 TGTGCCAGCAGTTTAGAGGGGTCTCGATACGAGCAGTACTTC CASSLEGSRYEQYF
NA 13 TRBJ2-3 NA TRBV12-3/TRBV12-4 TGTGCCAGCAGTTTCTCGATCACAGATACGCAGTATTTT CASSFSITDTQYF
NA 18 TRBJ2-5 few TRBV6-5 TGTGCCAGCAGTTCCAACCCTAGACGGGGTAGGGGTTGGGAGACCCAGTACTTC CASSSNPRRGRGWETQYF
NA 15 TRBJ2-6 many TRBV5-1 TGTGCCAGCAGTCTAGGGGGAACTGGGGCCAACGTCCTGACTTTC CASSLGGTGANVLTF
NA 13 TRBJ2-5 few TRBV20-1 TGCAGTGCTAGTGTTGTCGTGGGTGAGACCCAGTACTTC CSASVVVGETQYF
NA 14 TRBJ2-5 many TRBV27 TGTGCCAGCAGTTTAAGGGGCCTATGGGAGACCCAGTACTTC CASSLRGLWETQYF
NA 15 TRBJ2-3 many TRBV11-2 TGTGCCAGCAGCCCTGGGACCCTAAGCACAGATACGCAGTATTTT CASSPGTLSTDTQYF
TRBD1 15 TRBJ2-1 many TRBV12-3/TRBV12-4 TGTGCCAGCAGTGCCGGGACAGGGGGCAACAATGAGCAGTTCTTC CASSAGTGGNNEQFF
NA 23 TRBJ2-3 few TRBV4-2 TGTGCCAGCAGCCAACTAGTGACGGGAGTACAAGGAGTTGATATTTGGCGGACAGATACGCAGTATTTT CASSQLVTGVQGVDIWRTDTQYF
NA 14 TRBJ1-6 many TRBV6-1 TGTGCCAGCAGTGCCAGGGAGCGTAATTCACCCCTCCACTTT CASSARERNSPLHF
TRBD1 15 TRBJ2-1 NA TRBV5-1 TGCGCCAGCAGCTTGGTGGTGACAGGGAGCAATGAGCAGTTCTTC CASSLVVTGSNEQFF
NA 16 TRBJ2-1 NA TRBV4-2 TGTGCCAGCAGCCAGGGCAGAGGACAGTTCTACAATGAGCAGTTCTTC CASSQGRGQFYNEQFF
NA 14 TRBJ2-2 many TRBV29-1 TGCAGCGTTGAAGGCCAGGGGGAGGCCGGGGAGCTGTTTTTT CSVEGQGEAGELFF
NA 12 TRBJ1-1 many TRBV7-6 TGTGCCAGCAGCTCAAGGGACAATGAAGCTTTCTTT CASSSRDNEAFF
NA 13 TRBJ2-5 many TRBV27 TGTGCCAGCAGTTTTCGGCAGAGGGAGACCCAGTACTTC CASSFRQRETQYF
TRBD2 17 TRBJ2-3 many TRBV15 TGTGCCACCAGCGCCGTTTTAGCGGGAGGCCCCACAGATACGCAGTATTTT CATSAVLAGGPTDTQYF
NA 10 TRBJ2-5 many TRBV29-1 TGCAGCGTTGAGATAGAGACCCAGTACTTC CSVEIETQYF
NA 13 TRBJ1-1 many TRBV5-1 TGCGCCAGCAGCTTGGGAGGGAACCTGGAAGCTTTCTTT CASSLGGNLEAFF
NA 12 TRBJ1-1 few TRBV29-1 TGCAGCGTTGGCGAAATGAACACTGAAGCTTTCTTT CSVGEMNTEAFF
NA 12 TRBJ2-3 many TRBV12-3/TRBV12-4 TGTGCCAGCACCATGAGCACAGATACGCAGTATTTT CASTMSTDTQYF
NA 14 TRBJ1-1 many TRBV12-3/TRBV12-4 TGTGCCAGCAGTCCGGAGGGGTTCAGCACTGAAGCTTTCTTT CASSPEGFSTEAFF
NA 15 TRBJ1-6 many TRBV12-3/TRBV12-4 TGTGCCAGCAGTTTTAATGGACAGAGAAATTCACCCCTCCACTTT CASSFNGQRNSPLHF
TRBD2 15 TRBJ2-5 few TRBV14 TGTGCCAGCAGCCAATTCCGGGAGGGCCGGGAGACCCAGTACTTC CASSQFREGRETQYF
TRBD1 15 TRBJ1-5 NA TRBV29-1 TGCAGCGTGATACAGGGGGTGAATAGCAATCAGCCCCAGCATTTT CSVIQGVNSNQPQHF
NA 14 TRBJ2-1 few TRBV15 TGTGCCTGCAGCACTCACAGGGGGGGAGATGAGCAGTTCTTC CACSTHRGGDEQFF
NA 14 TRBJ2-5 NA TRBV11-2 TGTGCCAGCAGCCATCACGACGGCCAAGAGACCCAGTACTTC CASSHHDGQETQYF
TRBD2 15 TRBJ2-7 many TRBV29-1 TGCAGCGTAGCCAATCCGGGACTAGGGATATACGAGCAGTACTTC CSVANPGLGIYEQYF
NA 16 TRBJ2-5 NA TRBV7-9 TGTGCCAGCAGCTTATTGGGCGGCGCGAGAGAAGAGACCCAGTACTTC CASSLLGGAREETQYF
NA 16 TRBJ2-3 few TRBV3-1 TGTGCCAGCAGCCAAGGTAGCGGCGAAAGCACAGATACGCAGTATTTT CASSQGSGESTDTQYF
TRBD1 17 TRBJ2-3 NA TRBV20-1 TGCAGTGTTACAGCAGAGACAGGGACGAGTGGCACAGATACGCAGTATTTT CSVTAETGTSGTDTQYF
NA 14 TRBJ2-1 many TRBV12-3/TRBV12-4 TGTGCCAGCAGTTTAGACGGGGCGTACAATGAGCAGTTCTTC CASSLDGAYNEQFF
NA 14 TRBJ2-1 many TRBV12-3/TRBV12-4 TGTGCCAGCAGTGCTACCGGGACACAGAATGAGCAGTTCTTC CASSATGTQNEQFF
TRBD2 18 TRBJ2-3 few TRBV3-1 TGTGCCAGCAGCCATAACCTGGCGGGAGCCCGGAGCACAGATACGCAGTATTTT CASSHNLAGARSTDTQYF
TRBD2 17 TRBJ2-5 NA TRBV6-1 TGTGCCAGCAGCCGGTTATGGCGGGAGGGCCGCCAAGAGACCCAGTACTTC CASSRLWREGRQETQYF
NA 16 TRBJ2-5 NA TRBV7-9 TGTGCCAGCAGTTGGCCGAAGATCACGGGCCAAGAGACCCAGTACTTC CASSWPKITGQETQYF
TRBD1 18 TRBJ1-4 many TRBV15 TGTGCCACCAGAGGGACAGGGGGCTCGGGCCCCTTCTGGGAAAAACTGTTTTTT CATRGTGGSGPFWEKLFF
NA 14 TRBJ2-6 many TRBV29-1 TGCAGCGTTGTCTTCAACACTGGGGCCAACGTCCTGACTTTC CSVVFNTGANVLTF
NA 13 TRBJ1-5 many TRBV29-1 TGCAGCGTTAGGGACTCTTGGATCCAGCCCCAGCATTTT CSVRDSWIQPQHF
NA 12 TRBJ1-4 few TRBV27 TGTGCCAGCAGTTCTTTTAATGAAAAACTGTTTTTT CASSSFNEKLFF
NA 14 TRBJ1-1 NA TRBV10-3 TGTGCCATCAGTGTTGACAGCCGGCACGCTGAAGCTTTCTTT CAISVDSRHAEAFF